This passage covers 20 T cell receptor beta chains from one sample sequenced in a study of shared clonotypes between healthy human individuals. Produced via immunoSEQ multiplex PCR; TCRdb's table is partial and in-frame only. The table includes 2 million to 2.5 million clones, approximately 95% detected once. Material for sequencing was naive CD4+ T cells from PBMCs. Subset reported: CD45RA+ positively selected. The receptors shown here come from a young man in good health. Some clones in this sample may be carry-over from other donors' samples.

J is TRBJ1-4 and V is TRBV29-1; 9 bases are shared with TRBD1. V lost 7 bases, J lost 8 bases, and 11 bases stayed unmatched. The CDR3 has 14 amino acids. From germline, CDR1 is SQVTM and CDR2 ANQGSEA. The CDR3 region is CSAHTGGTGEKLFF. In DNA form, the CDR3 reads TGCAGCGCCCATACCGGGGGGACAGGGGAAAAACTGTTTTTT.

The chain carries TRBV18 and TRBJ2-5; 10 bases line up with TRBD1. The CDR3 contains 15 residues. V lost 6 bases to trimming and J lost 5 bases; unmatched junction nucleotides: 9. Germline CDR1 KGHSH, CDR2 LQKENI. The DNA for the CDR3 is TGTGCCAGCTCCCCCCGACAGGGGGCGTTGGAGACCCAGTACTTC. Amino acid sequence: CASSPRQGALETQYF.

This chain connects TRBV5-4 to TRBJ1-2; the D is unclear. Deletions cut 5 bases from V and 8 bases from J, with 16 bases between. This CDR3 comprises 13 residues. The germline CDR1 and CDR2 sequences are SGHNT and YYREEE (reference sequence). The CDR3 region has the DNA TGTGCCAGCAGAGTACAGACTCGCGGCGGCTACACCTTC. It translates to CASRVQTRGGYTF.

This rearrangement joins TRBV10-3 to TRBJ2-5; 7 bases are shared with TRBD1. After removal of 0 bases from V and 5 bases from J, the junction contained 9 bases not matched to a gene. The length of the CDR3 is 16 residues. Germline V gene data show CDR1 as ENHRY and CDR2 as SYGVKD. CDR3 coding DNA: TGTGCCATCAGTGAGTCGGAGAACAGGGGTCGGGAGACCCAGTACTTC. Translation: CAISESENRGRETQYF.

The chain uses TRBV6-1 and TRBJ2-3, with D hard to call. Germline CDR1 is MNHNS and CDR2 is SASEGT. The CDR3 runs to 16 residues. With 1 base removed from V and 4 bases from J, the gap between germline ends came to 15 bases. CDR3: CASSEVWRSQADTQYF. CDR3 nucleotides: TGTGCCAGCAGTGAAGTGTGGCGGTCGCAAGCAGATACGCAGTATTTT.

The chain couples TRBV7-9 to TRBJ2-5; D unclear. The CDR3 contains 12 residues. Germline V gene sequence: CDR1 SEHNR, CDR2 FQNEAQ (reference sequence). The V end lost 5 bases, the J end lost 4 bases, and 8 bases lay between the germline ends. CDR3 sequence reads: CASSPSRETQYF. DNA for the CDR3: TGTGCCAGCAGCCCCTCGAGAGAGACCCAGTACTTC.

V gene TRBV2 combines with J gene TRBJ1-1; TRBD1 matches 7 bases. V gave up 8 bases and J gave up 3 bases; unmatched junction bases: 3. The CDR3 has 12 amino acids. CDR1 is SNHLY, CDR2 FYNNEI, per germline. The CDR3 DNA reads TGTGCCAGCCAGGGACAGTACACTGAAGCTTTCTTT. This codes for CASQGQYTEAFF.

V is TRBV19 and J is TRBJ1-5, with TRBD1 as a possible D gene (5 bases). Germline loops: CDR1 LNHDA, CDR2 SQIVND (reference sequence). The length of the CDR3 is 13 residues. Trimming removed 5 bases at V and 15 bases at J, with 20 bases between. CDR3 loop: CASSPGGVPPPHF. CDR3 nucleotides: TGTGCCAGTAGTCCGGGGGGGGTCCCTCCGCCGCATTTT.

The V and J genes are TRBV6-6 and TRBJ1-2, with TRBD1 matching over 8 bases. J lost 8 bases, V lost 8 bases, and 16 bases had no gene match. Germline CDR1 is MNHNY and CDR2 is SVGAGI (reference sequence). This CDR3 comprises 15 residues. CDR3 sequence (DNA): TGTGCCAGCTTACGGCCGCGACAGGGGATTGGCGGCTACACCTTC. This translates into CASLRPRQGIGGYTF.

The V and J genes are TRBV2 and TRBJ2-7; 10 nucleotides line up with TRBD1. This CDR3 region has 13 residues. Germline V gene lookup returns CDR1 SNHLY and CDR2 FYNNEI. V lost 8 bases and J lost 5; bases outside the gene matches: 6. The CDR3 nucleotides are TGTGCCAGCTCAGGGACAGGGGTGAACGAGCAGTACTTC. Encoded protein: CASSGTGVNEQYF.

About this clone: This CDR3 is also generated by other DNA sequences in the sample. This chain links TRBV29-1 with TRBJ1-2; 9 bases align to TRBD1. V gave up 6 bases and J gave up 0 bases; unmatched junction bases: 2. Per the germline V gene, CDR1 is SQVTM and CDR2 is ANQGSEA. The CDR3 is made up of 13 amino acids. Written as DNA, the CDR3 is TGCAGCGTCAGGACAGGGGCTAACTATGGCTACACCTTC. Protein sequence: CSVRTGANYGYTF. Full variable domain (rest looked up from reference TRBV29-1 and TRBJ1-2): SAVISQKPSRDICQRGTSLTIQCQVDSQVTMMFWYRQQPGQSLTLIATANQGSEATYESGFVIDKFPISRPNLTFSTLTVSNMSPEDSSIYLCSVRTGANYGYTFGSGTRLTVV.

V usage is TRBV30 and J usage is TRBJ2-3, with D tentatively TRBD2 (6 bases). The CDR3 is 13 residues long. Germline V CDR1 and CDR2: GTSNPN, SVGIG (reference sequence). The CDR3 DNA sequence: TGTGCGCATTCTAGCGATAGCACAGATACGCAGTATTTT. This gives the protein CAHSSDSTDTQYF.

A single count supports this clone. This rearrangement joins TRBV5-4 to TRBJ2-7; 8 bases fit TRBD1. The CDR3 is 15 amino acids. Germline CDR1 is SGHNT and CDR2 is YYREEE (reference sequence). V was clipped by 3 bases and J by 6 bases; unmatched bases: 11. The CDR3 protein is CASSSPRTGPSEQYF. CDR3 bases: TGTGCCAGCAGCTCCCCAAGGACAGGGCCAAGCGAGCAGTACTTC.

V gene TRBV27 combines with J gene TRBJ1-5; TRBD1 is a possible D gene (6 bases). V gave up 10 bases and J gave up 7 bases, with 23 bases separating them. This CDR3 has 15 residues. Germline values: CDR1 MNHEY, CDR2 SMNVEV (reference sequence). The CDR3 DNA is TGTGCCACCTCCGAGGTTTCGCGAGGGGGACAGCCCCAGCATTTT. It is translated as CATSEVSRGGQPQHF.

The V and J genes are TRBV9 and TRBJ2-3, with 7 bases that match TRBD1. Germline-derived CDR1 and CDR2 are SGDLS and YYNGEE. V trimming: 4 bases; J trimming: 3 bases; junction bases outside the gene matches: 8. CDR3 length equals 15 residues. CDR3 DNA sequence: TGTGCCAGCAGCCCGCGAGGGGGCGCAACAGATACGCAGTATTTT. It translates to CASSPRGGATDTQYF.

The chain couples TRBV7-8 to TRBJ1-2, with D tentatively TRBD1 (5 bases). Germline V gives CDR1 SGHVS, CDR2 FQNEAQ. Trimming shortened V by 1 base and J by 5 bases, and 17 bases separated the two germline ends. The CDR3 runs 16 residues. CDR3 region: CASSLEGTGRLYGYTF. The CDR3 DNA reads as TGTGCCAGCAGCTTAGAGGGAACAGGACGACTTTATGGCTACACCTTC.

This chain links TRBV21-1 with TRBJ2-7. TRBV21-1 is a pseudogene segment. This CDR3 is 13 amino acids long. The CDR3, as DNA: TGTGCCAGCAGCAAATGGGAAACCTACGAGCAGTACTTC. Protein: CASSKWETYEQYF.

The chain uses TRBV5-8 and TRBJ1-5, with 7 nucleotides matching TRBD1. Germline V lookup: CDR1 SGHTS, CDR2 YDEGEE. V lost 2 bases and J lost 7; bases outside the gene matches: 9. The CDR3 is 15 amino acids. In nucleotides, the CDR3 is TGTGCCAGCAGCTTTCTGATAACAGGGGAACAGCCCCAGCATTTT. Encoded protein: CASSFLITGEQPQHF.

J is TRBJ2-4 and V is TRBV11-2; D is uncertain. V was shortened by 3 bases and J by 6 bases, with 9 bases between the two germline ends. The CDR3 is 13 amino acids. CDR1 SGHAT and CDR2 FQNNGV come from the germline V gene. The CDR3 loop is CASSLALGNIQYF. Written as DNA, the CDR3 is TGTGCCAGCAGCTTGGCCCTGGGAAACATTCAGTACTTC.

This clone was counted a single time. The chain joins TRBV6-6 to TRBJ2-5; either TRBD1 or TRBD2 may supply D (5 bases each). CDR1 is MNHNY and CDR2 is SVGAGI in the germline V gene (reference sequence). The V and J ends lost 5 bases and 4 bases respectively, with 14 bases between them. CDR3 length equals 14 residues. In nucleotides, the CDR3 is TGTGCCAGCAGTACGGGGCCAGGGAGAGAGACCCAGTACTTC. As protein: CASSTGPGRETQYF.